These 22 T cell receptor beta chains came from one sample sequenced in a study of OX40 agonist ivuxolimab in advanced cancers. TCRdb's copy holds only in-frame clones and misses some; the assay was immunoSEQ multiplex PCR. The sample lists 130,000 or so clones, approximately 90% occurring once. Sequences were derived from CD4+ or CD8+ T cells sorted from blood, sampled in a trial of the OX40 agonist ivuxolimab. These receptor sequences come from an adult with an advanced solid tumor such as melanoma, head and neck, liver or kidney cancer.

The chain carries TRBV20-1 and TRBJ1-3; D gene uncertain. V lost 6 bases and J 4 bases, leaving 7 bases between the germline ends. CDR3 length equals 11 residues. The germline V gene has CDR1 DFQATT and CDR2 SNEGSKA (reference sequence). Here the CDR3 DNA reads TGCAGTGCCGCCAGGGGAAACACCATATATTTT. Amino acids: CSAARGNTIYF.

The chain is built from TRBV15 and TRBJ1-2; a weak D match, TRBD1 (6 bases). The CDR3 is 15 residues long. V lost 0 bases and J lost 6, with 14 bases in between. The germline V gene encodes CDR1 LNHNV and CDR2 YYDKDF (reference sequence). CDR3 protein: CATSRDKQGGDGYTF. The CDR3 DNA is TGTGCCACCAGCAGAGATAAACAGGGCGGGGATGGCTACACCTTC.

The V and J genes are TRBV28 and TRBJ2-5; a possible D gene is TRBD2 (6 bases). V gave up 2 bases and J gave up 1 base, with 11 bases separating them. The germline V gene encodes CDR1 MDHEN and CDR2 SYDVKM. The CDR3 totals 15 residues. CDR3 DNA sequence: TGTGCCAGCAGTTTAAATCCCGGGGGCCAAGAGACCCAGTACTTC. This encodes CASSLNPGGQETQYF.

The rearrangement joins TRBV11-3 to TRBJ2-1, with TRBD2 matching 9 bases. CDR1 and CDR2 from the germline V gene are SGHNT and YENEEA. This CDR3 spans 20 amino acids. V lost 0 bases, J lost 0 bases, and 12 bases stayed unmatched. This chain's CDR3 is CASSLDRFALAGASYNEQFF. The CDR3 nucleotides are TGTGCCAGCAGCTTAGATAGGTTCGCGTTAGCGGGAGCCTCCTACAATGAGCAGTTCTTC.

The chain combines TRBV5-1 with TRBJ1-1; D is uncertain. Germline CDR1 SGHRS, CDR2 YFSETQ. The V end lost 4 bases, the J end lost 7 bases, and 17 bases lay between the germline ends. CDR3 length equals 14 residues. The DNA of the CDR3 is TGCGCCAGCAGCCCAGACCCGAAGGGAATTGAAGCTTTCTTT. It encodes CASSPDPKGIEAFF.

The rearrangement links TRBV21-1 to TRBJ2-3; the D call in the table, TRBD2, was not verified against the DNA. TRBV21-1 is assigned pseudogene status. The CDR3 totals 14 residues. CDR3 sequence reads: CASGKTSPGDTQYF. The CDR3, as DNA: TGTGCCAGCGGTAAGACTAGCCCGGGAGATACGCAGTATTTT.

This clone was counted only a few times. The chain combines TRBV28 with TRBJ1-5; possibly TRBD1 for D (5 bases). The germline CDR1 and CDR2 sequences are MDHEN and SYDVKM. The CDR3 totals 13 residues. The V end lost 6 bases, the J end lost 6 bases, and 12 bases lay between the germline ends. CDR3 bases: TGTGCCAGCAGGAGGAGGGGAGTTCAGCCCCAGCATTTT. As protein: CASRRRGVQPQHF.

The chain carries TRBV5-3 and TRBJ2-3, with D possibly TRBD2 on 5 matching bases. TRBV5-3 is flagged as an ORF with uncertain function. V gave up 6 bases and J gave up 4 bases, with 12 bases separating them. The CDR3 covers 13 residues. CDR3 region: CARTGITPDTQYF. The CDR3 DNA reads TGTGCCAGAACGGGGATCACCCCAGATACGCAGTATTTT.

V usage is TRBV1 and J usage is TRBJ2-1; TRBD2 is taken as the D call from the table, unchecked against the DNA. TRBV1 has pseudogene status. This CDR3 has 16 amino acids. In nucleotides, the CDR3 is TGCACCAGCAGCCAAGATCCTGGCGGGAGAACGTATGAGCAGTTCTTC. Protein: CTSSQDPGGRTYEQFF.

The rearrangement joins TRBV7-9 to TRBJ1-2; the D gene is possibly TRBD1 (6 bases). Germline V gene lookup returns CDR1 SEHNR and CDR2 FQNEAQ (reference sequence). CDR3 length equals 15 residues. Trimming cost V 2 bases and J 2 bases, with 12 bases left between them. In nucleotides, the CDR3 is TGTGCCAGCAGCTTACTCGACAGGCCGAACTATGGCTACACCTTC. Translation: CASSLLDRPNYGYTF.

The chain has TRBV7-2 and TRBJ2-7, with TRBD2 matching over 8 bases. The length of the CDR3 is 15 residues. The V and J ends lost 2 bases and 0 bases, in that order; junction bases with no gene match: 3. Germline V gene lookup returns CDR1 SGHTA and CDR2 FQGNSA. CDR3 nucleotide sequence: TGTGCCAGCAGCTTACTAGCGGGCCGCTCCTACGAGCAGTACTTC. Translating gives CASSLLAGRSYEQYF. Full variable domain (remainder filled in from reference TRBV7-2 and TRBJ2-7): GAGVSQSPSNKVTEKGKDVELRCDPISGHTALYWYRQSLGQGLEFLIYFQGNSAPDKSGLPSDRFSAERTGGSVSTLTIQRTQQEDSAVYLCASSLLAGRSYEQYFGPGTRLTVT.

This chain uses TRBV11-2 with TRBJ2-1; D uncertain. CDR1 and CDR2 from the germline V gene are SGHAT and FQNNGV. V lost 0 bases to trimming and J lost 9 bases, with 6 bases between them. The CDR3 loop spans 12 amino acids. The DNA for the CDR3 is TGTGCCAGCAGCTTAGAAGGTCCTGAGCAGTTCTTC. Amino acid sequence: CASSLEGPEQFF.

The CDR3 here is CASSVAREATEEQFF. CDR3 sequence (DNA): TGTGCCAGCAGTGTCGCGCGGGAGGCCACGGAGGAGCAGTTCTTC. The chain uses TRBV2 and TRBJ2-1; 8 bases are a match to TRBD2. This CDR3 is 15 amino acids long. V shed 4 bases and J 10 bases; nucleotides not matched to a gene: 12. Germline-derived CDR1 and CDR2 are SNHLY and FYNNEI.

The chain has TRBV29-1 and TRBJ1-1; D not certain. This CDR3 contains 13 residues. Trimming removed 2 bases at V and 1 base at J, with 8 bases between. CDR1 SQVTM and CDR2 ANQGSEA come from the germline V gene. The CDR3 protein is CSVEWAQNTEAFF. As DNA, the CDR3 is TGCAGCGTTGAATGGGCCCAGAACACTGAAGCTTTCTTT.

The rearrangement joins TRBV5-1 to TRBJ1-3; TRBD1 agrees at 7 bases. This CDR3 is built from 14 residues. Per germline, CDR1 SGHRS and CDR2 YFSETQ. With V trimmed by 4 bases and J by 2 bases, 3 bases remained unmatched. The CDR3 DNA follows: TGCGCCAGCAGCCTAGGGGGCACTGGAAACACCATATATTTT. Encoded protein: CASSLGGTGNTIYF.

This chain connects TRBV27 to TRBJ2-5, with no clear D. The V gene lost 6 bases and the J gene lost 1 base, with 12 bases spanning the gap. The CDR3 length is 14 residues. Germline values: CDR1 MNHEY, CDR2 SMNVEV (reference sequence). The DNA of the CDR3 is TGTGCCAGCAGCGGTCTGGGGTCCCAAGAGACCCAGTACTTC. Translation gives CASSGLGSQETQYF.

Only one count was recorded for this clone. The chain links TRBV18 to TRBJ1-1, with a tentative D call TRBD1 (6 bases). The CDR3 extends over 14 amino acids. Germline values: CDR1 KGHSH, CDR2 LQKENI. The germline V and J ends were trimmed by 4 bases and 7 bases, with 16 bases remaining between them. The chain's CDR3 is CASSQSTGSGEAFF. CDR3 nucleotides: TGTGCCAGCTCACAAAGTACAGGGTCTGGTGAAGCTTTCTTT. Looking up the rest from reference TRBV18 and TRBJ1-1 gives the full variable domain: NAGVMQNPRHLVRRRGQEARLRCSPMKGHSHVYWYRQLPEEGLKFMVYLQKENIIDESGMPKERFSAEFPKEGPSILRIQQVVRGDSAAYFCASSQSTGSGEAFFGQGTRLTVV.

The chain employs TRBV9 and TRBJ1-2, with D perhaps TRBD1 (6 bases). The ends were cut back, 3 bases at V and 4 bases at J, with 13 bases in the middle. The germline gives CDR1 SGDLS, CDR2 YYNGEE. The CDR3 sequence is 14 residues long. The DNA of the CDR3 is TGTGCCAGCAGCGCAATGACAGGCGTCTATGGCTACACCTTC. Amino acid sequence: CASSAMTGVYGYTF.

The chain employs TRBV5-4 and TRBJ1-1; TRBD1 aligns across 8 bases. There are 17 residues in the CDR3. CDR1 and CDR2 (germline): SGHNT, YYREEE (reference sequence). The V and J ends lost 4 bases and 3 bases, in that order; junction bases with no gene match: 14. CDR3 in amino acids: CASSPLDRVLEDTEAFF. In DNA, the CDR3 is TGTGCCAGCAGCCCTTTGGACAGGGTTTTAGAGGACACTGAAGCTTTCTTT.

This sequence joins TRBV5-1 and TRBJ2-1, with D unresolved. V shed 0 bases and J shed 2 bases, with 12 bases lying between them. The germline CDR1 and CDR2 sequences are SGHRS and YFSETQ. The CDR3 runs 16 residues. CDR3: CASSLAYSEAYNEQFF. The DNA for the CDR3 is TGCGCCAGCAGCTTGGCCTACAGCGAGGCCTACAATGAGCAGTTCTTC. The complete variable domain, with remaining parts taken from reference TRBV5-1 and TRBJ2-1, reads KAGVTQTPRYLIKTRGQQVTLSCSPISGHRSVSWYQQTPGQGLQFLFEYFSETQRNKGNFPGRFSGRQFSNSRSEMNVSTLELGDSALYLCASSLAYSEAYNEQFFGPGTRLTVL.

As DNA, the CDR3 is TGTGCCAGCAGCTTGACGGGAGAAGCGAACGGGGAGCTGTTTTTT. This codes for CASSLTGEANGELFF. The chain combines TRBV11-3 with TRBJ2-2; D is perhaps TRBD2 (6 bases). CDR1 and CDR2 from the germline V gene are SGHNT and YENEEA. The CDR3 consists of 15 residues. Trimming shortened V by 3 bases and J by 7 bases, and 15 bases separated the two germline ends.

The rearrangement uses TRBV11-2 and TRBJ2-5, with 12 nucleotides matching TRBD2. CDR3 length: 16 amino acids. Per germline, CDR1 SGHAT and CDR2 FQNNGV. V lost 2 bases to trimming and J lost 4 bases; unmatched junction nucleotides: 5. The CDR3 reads CASSLLRLAGAETQYF. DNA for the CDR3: TGTGCCAGCAGCTTATTGCGACTAGCGGGAGCAGAGACCCAGTACTTC.